The clone carrying this T cell receptor (beta chain) has just one count. The entry originates in a study of blood T cell repertoires in COVID-19. V gave up 6 bases and J gave up 6 bases; unmatched junction bases: 6. The length of the CDR3 is 13 residues. In germline, CDR1 is MNHEY, CDR2 SVGAGI. As originally analysed: Amplification of reference gene primers was used by the study to estimate nucleated cell counts. The protocol was immunoSEQ multiplex PCR, while the TCRdb copy is restricted to in-frame clones and leaves out a portion. V, J and clone size derive from that table, while D and trimming were established from the DNA sequence. This table has about 170,000 clones, 70% to 80% appearing once.

This clonotype was sampled from a man aged 55 to 70 with acute or convalescent COVID-19. Sequenced: peripheral blood. The V call is TRBV6-5, the J call TRBJ1-2, with 8 bases aligning to TRBD1. CDR3 sequence reads: CASSSGQGDGYTF. The CDR3 coding sequence is TGTGCCAGCAGCTCCGGACAGGGAGATGGCTACACCTTC.